The 32 T cell receptor beta chains below all came from one sample that was sequenced in a study of T cell responses to AZD1222 COVID-19 vaccine. The protocol was immunoSEQ multiplex PCR, while the TCRdb copy is restricted to in-frame clones and leaves out a portion. Among 90,000 to 130,000 clones listed, about 88% were seen once. The sample here was peripheral blood, taken on day 0 of AZD1222 vaccination. Every receptor here comes from an adult in good health.

This sequence joins TRBV3-1 (or the pseudogene TRBV3-2) and TRBJ2-3; 8 bases agree with TRBD1. The germline V gene encodes CDR1 LGHDT and CDR2 YNNKEL (reference sequence). V shed 0 bases and J 5 bases; nucleotides not matched to a gene: 4. This CDR3 has 15 residues. DNA of the CDR3: TGTGCCAGCAGCCAAGAACGACAGGGGAAAGATACGCAGTATTTT. This gives the protein CASSQERQGKDTQYF.

V usage is TRBV5-4 and J usage is TRBJ1-1; 7 nucleotides agree with TRBD1. Germline V gives CDR1 SGHNT, CDR2 YYREEE (reference sequence). Germline trimming cut 4 bases from V and 5 bases from J; bases unmatched to any gene: 11. The CDR3 loop spans 15 amino acids. The CDR3 protein is CASSLGAGGGTEAFF. The CDR3 DNA follows: TGTGCCAGCAGCCTCGGGGCAGGGGGAGGTACTGAAGCTTTCTTT.

J is TRBJ1-1 and V is TRBV10-3; possible D gene TRBD1, 5 bases. The CDR3 is made up of 11 amino acids. The V gene lost 6 bases and the J gene lost 5 bases, with 7 bases spanning the gap. Germline V CDR1 and CDR2: ENHRY, SYGVKD. CDR3 coding DNA: TGTGCCATCAGCGGGGGAACTGAAGCTTTCTTT. Residues: CAISGGTEAFF.

V is TRBV5-6 and J is TRBJ2-7; D gene unclear. The CDR3 length is 11 residues. Germline V lookup: CDR1 SGHDT, CDR2 YYEEEE. With 2 bases removed from V and 7 bases from J, the gap between germline ends came to 7 bases. CDR3 sequence reads: CASSFVKEQYF. DNA for the CDR3: TGTGCCAGCAGCTTCGTTAAAGAGCAGTACTTC.

This clone turned up a few times. The chain combines TRBV6-5 with TRBJ1-5; D gene ambiguous. The V gene lost 5 bases and the J gene lost 7 bases, with 15 bases spanning the gap. The CDR3 extends over 14 amino acids. Per the germline V gene, CDR1 is MNHEY and CDR2 is SVGAGI. DNA for the CDR3: TGTGCCAGCAGTCGGAGTCGGGATGTGCAGCCCCAGCATTTT. It translates to CASSRSRDVQPQHF.

The J gene is TRBJ1-2, the V gene TRBV29-1, with D possibly matching TRBD1 (5 bases). The CDR3 has 13 amino acids. The V end lost 1 base, the J end lost 4 bases, and 10 bases lay between the germline ends. Germline CDR1 reads SQVTM; CDR2 reads ANQGSEA. The CDR3 sequence is CSVEVEGFYGYTF. The CDR3, as DNA: TGCAGCGTTGAAGTAGAGGGGTTCTATGGCTACACCTTC.

V usage is TRBV4-1 and J usage is TRBJ2-1, with TRBD2 identical over 7 bases. The V and J ends lost 0 bases and 15 bases, in that order; junction bases with no gene match: 8. The CDR3 runs to 13 residues. Germline V gives CDR1 MGHRA, CDR2 YSYEKL. CDR3 loop: CASSQDHGGRGFF. The CDR3 region has the DNA TGCGCCAGCAGCCAAGATCACGGGGGGAGGGGGTTCTTC.

This clone was detected only once. The V call is TRBV7-9, the J call TRBJ1-1; tentative D call: TRBD1 (5 bases). The length of the CDR3 is 14 residues. Per germline, CDR1 SEHNR and CDR2 FQNEAQ (reference sequence). V shed 7 bases and J shed 3 bases, with 15 bases lying between them. The CDR3 DNA is TGTGCCAGCACCCCAGATGGGGGGGACACTGAAGCTTTCTTT. Translation: CASTPDGGDTEAFF.

The chain couples TRBV2 to TRBJ1-5, with D possibly matching TRBD1 (5 bases). Germline CDR1 SNHLY, CDR2 FYNNEI. The CDR3 runs to 16 residues. V gave up 4 bases and J gave up 0 bases, with 13 bases separating them. The CDR3 DNA is TGTGCCAGCAGTGTTTTCGGGGACTATAGCAATCAGCCCCAGCATTTT. Amino acid sequence: CASSVFGDYSNQPQHF.

The chain couples TRBV19 to TRBJ1-6, with unresolved D. The germline V gene has CDR1 LNHDA and CDR2 SQIVND (reference sequence). The CDR3 has 14 residues. V gave up 3 bases and J gave up 5 bases, with 8 bases separating them. This CDR3 is CASSIRQHNSPLHF. CDR3 DNA: TGTGCCAGTAGTATCAGACAACATAATTCACCCCTCCACTTT.

The chain joins TRBV24-1 to TRBJ2-5; TRBD1 matches 11 bases. The CDR3 extends over 15 amino acids. After removal of 3 bases from V and 4 bases from J, the junction contained 3 bases not matched to a gene. CDR1 is KGHDR and CDR2 is SFDVKD in the germline V gene. In DNA form, the CDR3 reads TGTGCCACCAGTGATCCCGGGACAGGGGGAGAGACCCAGTACTTC. Its protein product is CATSDPGTGGETQYF.

V gene TRBV19 combines with J gene TRBJ1-5; no firm D call. The CDR3 sequence is 15 residues long. The germline CDR1 and CDR2 sequences are LNHDA and SQIVND (reference sequence). V shed 7 bases and J shed 0 bases, with 13 bases lying between them. This CDR3 is CASIFDPFSNQPQHF. The DNA of the CDR3 is TGTGCCAGTATTTTTGACCCGTTTAGCAATCAGCCCCAGCATTTT. Supplemented by reference TRBV19 and TRBJ1-5, the full variable domain reads DGGITQSPKYLFRKEGQNVTLSCEQNLNHDAMYWYRQDPGQGLRLIYYSQIVNDFQKGDIAEGYSVSREKKESFPLTVTSAQKNPTAFYLCASIFDPFSNQPQHFGDGTRLSIL.

The V gene is TRBV6-5, the J gene TRBJ1-2; 8 bases line up with TRBD1. V shed 7 bases, J shed 4 bases, and the junction held 11 bases outside the gene matches. This CDR3 has 15 residues. Germline CDR1 reads MNHEY; CDR2 reads SVGAGI. The CDR3 here is CASTQVTGAAYGYTF. The CDR3 DNA follows: TGTGCCAGCACCCAGGTGACAGGGGCTGCCTATGGCTACACCTTC.

As for this clone: The junction departs from germline at one end; a sequencing error may be responsible. This chain joins TRBV19 and TRBJ1-2; D is perhaps TRBD1 (6 bases). This CDR3 has 12 amino acids. Germline loops: CDR1 LNHDA, CDR2 SQIVND (reference sequence). The CDR3 region is CASSTLDSPGSF. The CDR3 DNA sequence: TGTGCCAGTAGTACATTGGACAGTCCCGGCTCCTTC.

A note on this clone: Other DNA sequences in this specimen translate into the identical CDR3. The gene calls are TRBV12-3 or TRBV12-4 and TRBJ1-5; D gene uncertain. The CDR3 sequence is 13 residues long. Trimming stripped 3 bases from V and 2 bases from J, with 5 bases between. The CDR3 reads CASSLWGNQPQHF. In DNA, the CDR3 is TGTGCCAGCAGTTTGTGGGGCAATCAGCCCCAGCATTTT.

The V and J genes are TRBV25-1 and TRBJ2-7, with a weak D call TRBD1 (5 bases). CDR3 size: 12 residues. Germline loops: CDR1 MGHDK, CDR2 SYGVNS. The ends were cut back, 3 bases at V and 9 bases at J, with 12 bases in the middle. CDR3 region: CASSDYRLGQYF. The CDR3, as DNA: TGTGCCAGCAGTGACTACAGGTTGGGGCAGTACTTC.

The chain combines TRBV29-1 with TRBJ2-7, with 8 bases lining up with TRBD2. The ends lost 7 bases at V and 2 bases at J; junction bases unmatched: 16. The CDR3 is 16 amino acids. Germline V lookup: CDR1 SQVTM, CDR2 ANQGSEA. CDR3 sequence: CSASHSSGRITYEQYF. The DNA for the CDR3 is TGCAGCGCCTCCCACTCCAGCGGGAGAATTACCTACGAGCAGTACTTC.

J is TRBJ1-5 and V is TRBV15; D is perhaps TRBD1 (5 bases). The germline V gene has CDR1 LNHNV and CDR2 YYDKDF (reference sequence). Trimming pared 3 bases from V and 0 bases from J, leaving 6 bases between. This CDR3 has 14 amino acids. CDR3 sequence reads: CATSRTDSNQPQHF. CDR3 coding DNA: TGTGCCACCAGCAGGACAGATAGCAATCAGCCCCAGCATTTT.

The gene calls are TRBV5-1 and TRBJ1-1; possible D gene TRBD1, 5 bases. CDR1 and CDR2 from the germline V gene are SGHRS and YFSETQ. V lost 5 bases and J 4 bases, leaving 12 bases between the germline ends. CDR3 size: 13 residues. CDR3 amino acids: CASRIPGGTEAFF. The CDR3 DNA sequence: TGCGCCAGCAGGATTCCTGGGGGCACTGAAGCTTTCTTT.

This clone appeared a single time. V and J are TRBV5-1 and TRBJ1-2; D possibly corresponds to TRBD1 (5 bases). The CDR3 runs 14 residues. The germline V gene encodes CDR1 SGHRS and CDR2 YFSETQ. Trimming left V 0 bases short and J 8 bases short, with 14 bases between. Here the CDR3 DNA reads TGCGCCAGCAGCTTGGGACAGACCAGAGGAGGCTACACCTTC. It translates to CASSLGQTRGGYTF.

The chain recombines TRBV5-5 with TRBJ2-2; 7 bases are shared with TRBD1. The CDR3 has 16 amino acids. Germline values: CDR1 SGHKS, CDR2 YYEKEE (reference sequence). V gave up 4 bases and J gave up 1 base; unmatched junction bases: 7. The CDR3 region has the DNA TGTGCCAGCAGCATCTCCGGGACAGAGAACACCGGGGAGCTGTTTTTT. It translates to CASSISGTENTGELFF. Full variable domain (outside the CDR3, taken from reference TRBV5-5 and TRBJ2-2): DAGVTQSPTHLIKTRGQQVTLRCSPISGHKSVSWYQQVLGQGPQFIFQYYEKEERGRGNFPDRFSARQFPNYSSELNVNALLLGDSALYLCASSISGTENTGELFFGEGSRLTVL.

This clone occurred a few times. The chain recombines TRBV7-2 with TRBJ2-7; 9 bases line up with TRBD1. Germline loops: CDR1 SGHTA, CDR2 FQGNSA. This CDR3 has 14 residues. V lost 5 bases, J lost 1 base, and 3 bases stayed unmatched. For the CDR3, the DNA is TGTGCCAGCAGCAGACAGGGGGTGTCCTACGAGCAGTACTTC. Translating it yields CASSRQGVSYEQYF.

The V and J genes are TRBV19 and TRBJ2-1; weak D call: TRBD2 (5 bases). V was trimmed by 8 bases and J by 9 bases, leaving 17 bases between them. This CDR3 is built from 13 residues. Germline V gene sequence: CDR1 LNHDA, CDR2 SQIVND (reference sequence). CDR3 sequence: CASDRGVTGEQFF. CDR3 in DNA: TGTGCCAGTGACCGGGGAGTGACTGGTGAGCAGTTCTTC.

The genes are TRBV6-1 and TRBJ1-2, with a tentative D call TRBD1 (6 bases). With 2 bases removed from V and 8 bases from J, the gap between germline ends came to 18 bases. The germline CDR1 and CDR2 sequences are MNHNS and SASEGT. This CDR3 has 15 residues. Written as DNA, the CDR3 is TGTGCCAGCAGTGAATTGGGGGGCGCATCACAGGGCTACACCTTC. It translates to CASSELGGASQGYTF.

CDR3 region: CASSRLDGELFF. Written as DNA, the CDR3 is TGTGCCAGCAGCCGACTGGACGGGGAGCTGTTTTTT. The chain carries TRBV7-9 and TRBJ2-2; no reliable D call. The CDR3 totals 12 residues. V was pared by 5 bases and J by 7 bases, with 8 bases between. Germline CDR1 and CDR2: SEHNR and FQNEAQ (reference sequence).

The chain joins TRBV27 to TRBJ1-1; D call uncertain. Looked up from germline, CDR1 is MNHEY and CDR2 is SMNVEV (reference sequence). The CDR3 sequence is 15 residues long. Trimming removed 6 bases at V and 5 bases at J, with 19 bases between. The CDR3 reads CASSDLPVGFTEAFF. CDR3 DNA: TGTGCCAGCAGCGATCTTCCTGTTGGGTTTACTGAAGCTTTCTTT.

The chain carries TRBV5-1 and TRBJ2-3; 7 nucleotides align to TRBD2. Germline trimming cut 5 bases from V and 0 bases from J; bases unmatched to any gene: 9. Germline assignment: CDR1 SGHRS and CDR2 YFSETQ. The CDR3 is made up of 16 amino acids. The CDR3 DNA follows: TGCGCCAGCAGATCGGGACTACCCTATAGCACAGATACGCAGTATTTT. This sequence encodes CASRSGLPYSTDTQYF.

The chain combines TRBV19 with TRBJ2-7, with D perhaps TRBD1 (5 bases). V was trimmed by 3 bases and J by 0 bases, leaving 9 bases between them. Looked up from germline, CDR1 is LNHDA and CDR2 is SQIVND (reference sequence). The CDR3 has 14 amino acids. This CDR3 reads CASSIQDNSYEQYF. CDR3 bases: TGTGCCAGTAGTATCCAGGACAACTCCTACGAGCAGTACTTC.

In this sample, this clone turned up a few times. The J gene is TRBJ2-1, the V gene TRBV27; D might be TRBD1 or TRBD2, each matching 5 bases. Germline V gene data show CDR1 as MNHEY and CDR2 as SMNVEV (reference sequence). V was clipped by 7 bases and J by 0 bases, with 10 bases between them. CDR3 length: 14 residues. CDR3 in DNA: TGTGCCAGCACCGGGGCTAGCTCCTACAATGAGCAGTTCTTC. It translates to CASTGASSYNEQFF.

The gene calls are TRBV20-1 and TRBJ2-1; D not resolved. The ends were cut back, 6 bases at V and 6 bases at J, with 9 bases in the middle. CDR3 size: 11 residues. Germline values: CDR1 DFQATT, CDR2 SNEGSKA (reference sequence). This chain's CDR3 is CSAGKANEQFF. The CDR3 DNA reads as TGCAGTGCCGGTAAGGCCAATGAGCAGTTCTTC.

V and J are TRBV5-5 and TRBJ2-1, with 9 bases identical to TRBD1. The V and J ends lost 4 bases and 9 bases, in that order; junction bases with no gene match: 8. The CDR3 is 14 amino acids. Germline assignment: CDR1 SGHKS and CDR2 YYEKEE (reference sequence). The CDR3 region has the DNA TGTGCCAGCAGCCTACAGGGGGCGGGTATTGAGCAGTTCTTC. It yields the protein CASSLQGAGIEQFF. Full variable domain (missing parts from reference TRBV5-5 and TRBJ2-1): DAGVTQSPTHLIKTRGQQVTLRCSPISGHKSVSWYQQVLGQGPQFIFQYYEKEERGRGNFPDRFSARQFPNYSSELNVNALLLGDSALYLCASSLQGAGIEQFFGPGTRLTVL.

The chain recombines TRBV10-1 with TRBJ2-1; D unresolved. V lost 2 bases, J lost 6 bases, and 2 bases lay in between. This CDR3 contains 11 residues. Germline V gene lookup returns CDR1 WNHNN and CDR2 SYGVQD (reference sequence). In DNA, the CDR3 is TGCGCCAGCAGTGAGGGCAATGAGCAGTTCTTC. Protein product: CASSEGNEQFF.